This T cell receptor beta chain was profiled in a study of OX40 agonist ivuxolimab in advanced cancers. The table came from immunoSEQ multiplex PCR; TCRdb's copy has only in-frame clones and leaves some out. The table records some 65,000 clones, around nine tenths of them present only once. V was clipped by 0 bases and J by 1 base, with 13 bases between them. Germline V CDR1 and CDR2: MNHEY, SMNVEV (reference sequence). CDR3 size: 17 residues. The sequenced sample was CD4+ or CD8+ T cells sorted from blood, obtained in a trial of the OX40 agonist ivuxolimab. This receptor was taken from an adult with an advanced solid tumor such as melanoma, head and neck, liver or kidney cancer. The chain couples TRBV27 to TRBJ2-4; no definite D call. Here the CDR3 reads CASSLSGWDVAKNIQYF. CDR3 coding DNA: TGTGCCAGCAGTTTATCAGGGTGGGATGTTGCCAAAAACATTCAGTACTTC.